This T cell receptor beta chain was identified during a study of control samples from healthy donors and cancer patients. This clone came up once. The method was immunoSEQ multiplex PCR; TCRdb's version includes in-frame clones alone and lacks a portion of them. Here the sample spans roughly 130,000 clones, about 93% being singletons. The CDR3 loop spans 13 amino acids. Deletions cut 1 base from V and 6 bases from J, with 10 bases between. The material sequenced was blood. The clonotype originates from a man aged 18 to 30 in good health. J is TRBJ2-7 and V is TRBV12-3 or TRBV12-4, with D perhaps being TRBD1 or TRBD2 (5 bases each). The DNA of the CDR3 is TGTGCCAGCAGTTTAGGCAGGGCGGGCGAGCAGTACGTC. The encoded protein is CASSLGRAGEQYV.